These 3 T cell receptor beta chains share one sample of origin, sequenced in a study of control samples from healthy donors and cancer patients. Clones were read by immunoSEQ multiplex PCR, and TCRdb kept only the in-frame ones, dropping some. This table has about 20,000 clones, 85% to 90% appearing once. The sequenced sample was PBMCs. The receptors were gathered from a woman aged 60 to 75 with head and neck cancer.

The chain links TRBV7-3 to TRBJ2-5; D is uncertain. V lost 2 bases and J 7 bases, leaving 14 bases between the germline ends. This CDR3 spans 14 amino acids. Germline CDR1 reads SGHTA; CDR2 reads FQGTGA. In nucleotides, the CDR3 is TGTGCCAGCAGCTTATTGGGGATCAGTGCGACCCAGTACTTC. Translation gives CASSLLGISATQYF.

The V gene is TRBV7-2, the J gene TRBJ1-5; D unclear. V was shortened by 5 bases and J by 1 base, with 12 bases between the two germline ends. Germline CDR1 is SGHTA and CDR2 is FQGNSA. The CDR3 is made up of 15 amino acids. The chain's CDR3 is CASSPISESNQPQHF. In nucleotides, the CDR3 is TGTGCCAGCAGCCCAATCTCGGAGAGCAATCAGCCCCAGCATTTT.

This clone was picked up a small number of times. V gene TRBV7-2 combines with J gene TRBJ2-4; D is possibly TRBD1 (5 bases). The CDR3 has 17 amino acids. V dropped 6 bases and J dropped 5 bases, with 23 bases sitting between them. CDR1 and CDR2 (germline): SGHTA, FQGNSA. The CDR3 here is CASRPTWGVVSENIQYF. The CDR3 nucleotides are TGTGCCAGCAGACCCACCTGGGGCGTCGTATCCGAAAACATTCAGTACTTC.